The text below deals with one TCR beta chain. The antigen is unknown. V dropped 4 bases and J dropped 0 bases, with 15 bases sitting between them. Germline values: CDR1 MNHEY, CDR2 SVGAGI. The CDR3 has 16 amino acids. The data derive from a study of vaccination and CD4 T cells after COVID-19. Cultured CD4+ T cells had their DNA profiled by the Oncomine TCR Beta short-read assay. TCRdb re-derived calls from the PCR reads in MiXCR, one entry per CDR3 protein. The sample records about 19,000 distinct CDR3 sequences, around 42% being singletons. The treatment denotes: roughly ten-day PBMC culture with coronavirus spike peptide pools or control peptides (ViraFEST assay). Cells were cultured for more than eight days, and then CD4+ T cells were isolated by negative selection.

This sequence joins TRBV6-5 and TRBJ1-1; D perhaps matches TRBD1 (5 bases). The sample was cultured CD4+ T cells from blood. The origin of this receptor is a human donor with COVID-19. CDR3 in amino acids: CASSFNVRDLNTEAFF. Written as DNA, the CDR3 is TGTGCCAGCAGTTTCAACGTCAGGGACCTGAACACTGAAGCTTTCTTT.